The 21 T cell receptor beta chains presented below share a single source sample, sequenced in a study of blood T cell repertoires in COVID-19. Using immunoSEQ multiplex PCR, the repertoire was profiled, and TCRdb retains in-frame clones only, with some absent. The data contain 380,000 or so clones, more than 80% of them singletons. What was sequenced was peripheral blood. The receptors were gathered from a middle-aged man with acute or convalescent COVID-19.

The chain joins TRBV6-2 or TRBV6-3 to TRBJ2-1, with D perhaps TRBD2 (5 bases). The CDR3 loop spans 14 amino acids. V lost 2 bases to trimming and J lost 9 bases, with 14 bases between them. Germline CDR1 is MNHEY and CDR2 is SVGEGT. This CDR3 reads CASSYAEIRGEQFF. The CDR3 DNA sequence: TGTGCCAGCAGTTACGCTGAAATCCGGGGTGAGCAGTTCTTC.

V gene TRBV5-6 combines with J gene TRBJ2-7, with D perhaps TRBD1 (7 bases). The CDR3 is 15 amino acids. V was shortened by 0 bases and J by 5 bases, with 15 bases between the two germline ends. Per germline, CDR1 SGHDT and CDR2 YYEEEE. The CDR3 DNA sequence: TGTGCCAGCAGCTTGGCCGGCGGGACAGTTAACGAGCAGTACTTC. Encoded protein: CASSLAGGTVNEQYF.

The chain links TRBV18 to TRBJ1-4; D ambiguous. This CDR3 contains 15 residues. CDR1 is KGHSH and CDR2 is LQKENI in the germline V gene. The V and J ends lost 3 bases and 8 bases respectively, with 16 bases between them. CDR3 sequence (DNA): TGTGCCAGCTCACCCCTATCAGGATGGAACGAAAAACTGTTTTTT. Protein product: CASSPLSGWNEKLFF.

CDR3 residues: CASSTRLGQANTGELFF. CDR3 bases: TGTGCCAGTAGTACACGCCTGGGACAGGCTAACACCGGGGAGCTGTTTTTT. The rearrangement joins TRBV19 to TRBJ2-2; TRBD1 aligns across 8 bases. Germline V lookup: CDR1 LNHDA, CDR2 SQIVND (reference sequence). This CDR3 is built from 17 residues. V gave up 4 bases and J gave up 2 bases; unmatched junction bases: 9.

The rearrangement links TRBV7-4 to TRBJ2-3; TRBD2 matches 7 bases. V gave up 5 bases and J gave up 0 bases; unmatched junction bases: 17. CDR1 and CDR2 from the germline V gene are SGHVT and SQSDAQ. CDR3 size: 19 residues. DNA for the CDR3: TGTGCCAGCAGCGTGGTCCGGTCTAGCGGTCTACCAAGCACAGATACGCAGTATTTT. Its protein is CASSVVRSSGLPSTDTQYF.

The gene calls are TRBV18 and TRBJ1-2; TRBD1 might be the D (6 bases). The length of the CDR3 is 15 residues. The germline CDR1 and CDR2 sequences are KGHSH and LQKENI. V lost 3 bases to trimming and J lost 7 bases, with 18 bases between them. The CDR3 here is CASSPDGRGTAGYTF. CDR3 DNA: TGTGCCAGCTCACCGGATGGCAGGGGTACAGCTGGCTACACCTTC.

The chain uses TRBV3-1 (or the pseudogene TRBV3-2) and TRBJ2-1; 7 bases fit TRBD2. The CDR3 runs 15 residues. Germline V lookup: CDR1 LGHDT, CDR2 YNNKEL (reference sequence). The ends lost 4 bases at V and 0 bases at J; junction bases unmatched: 3. The CDR3 bases are TGTGCCAGCAGCCCTAGCGGTACCTCCTACAATGAGCAGTTCTTC. Translated, it gives CASSPSGTSYNEQFF.

V usage is TRBV3-1 (or the pseudogene TRBV3-2) and J usage is TRBJ1-6; 8 nucleotides line up with TRBD1. V trimming: 4 bases; J trimming: 7 bases; junction bases outside the gene matches: 3. From germline, CDR1 is LGHDT and CDR2 YNNKEL (reference sequence). The length of the CDR3 is 14 residues. CDR3 protein: CASSRGQGNSPLHF. CDR3 sequence (DNA): TGTGCCAGCAGCCGTGGACAGGGCAATTCACCCCTCCACTTT.

This clone was seen only a few times. The V gene is TRBV28, the J gene TRBJ1-1, with 9 bases aligning to TRBD1. Germline trimming cut 7 bases from V and 1 base from J; bases unmatched to any gene: 4. From germline, CDR1 is MDHEN and CDR2 SYDVKM. The CDR3 consists of 14 residues. The CDR3 loop reads CASIQGAPNTEAFF. The CDR3 DNA reads TGTGCCAGCATACAGGGGGCTCCGAACACTGAAGCTTTCTTT.

CDR3 sequence reads: CASSRDSSYEQYF. For the CDR3, the DNA is TGTGCCAGCAGTCGGGACAGCTCCTACGAGCAGTACTTC. V gene TRBV28 combines with J gene TRBJ2-7; 7 bases align to TRBD1. Unmatched junction bases numbered 1, after V lost 5 bases and J lost 0 bases. The CDR3 contains 13 residues. Per germline, CDR1 MDHEN and CDR2 SYDVKM. Complete variable domain (other parts from reference TRBV28 and TRBJ2-7): DVKVTQSSRYLVKRTGEKVFLECVQDMDHENMFWYRQDPGLGLRLIYFSYDVKMKEKGDIPEGYSVSREKKERFSLILESASTNQTSMYLCASSRDSSYEQYFGPGTRLTVT.

The rearrangement joins TRBV28 to TRBJ2-3; 8 bases map to TRBD2. CDR3 length: 16 residues. Germline CDR1 MDHEN, CDR2 SYDVKM. The ends lost 1 base at V and 3 bases at J; junction bases unmatched: 6. For the CDR3, the DNA is TGTGCCAGCAGTTTATCGACCGGGAGGGTAACAGATACGCAGTATTTT. Encoded protein: CASSLSTGRVTDTQYF.

V and J are TRBV25-1 and TRBJ2-1, with TRBD2 matching 7 bases. Looked up from germline, CDR1 is MGHDK and CDR2 is SYGVNS. This CDR3 contains 13 residues. Trimming at V came to 3 bases and at J to 7 bases, leaving 3 bases not matched to a gene. CDR3 residues: CASSDPGGNEQFF. The CDR3 nucleotides are TGTGCCAGCAGTGATCCGGGGGGTAATGAGCAGTTCTTC.

The rearrangement links TRBV15 to TRBJ1-1; no firm D call. This CDR3 has 15 amino acids. Between the trimmed V and J ends, which lost 5 bases and 8 bases, there was a span of 21 bases. Germline CDR1 LNHNV, CDR2 YYDKDF (reference sequence). The CDR3 nucleotides are TGTGCCACCAGCGGGCACACCGTGGTTGACGACGAAGCTTTCTTT. It encodes CATSGHTVVDDEAFF.

This rearrangement joins TRBV6-5 to TRBJ2-7; 13 bases line up with TRBD2. Looked up from germline, CDR1 is MNHEY and CDR2 is SVGAGI. CDR3 size: 15 residues. The V gene end was trimmed by 6 bases and the J gene end by 4 bases; junction bases not matched to a gene: 6. In DNA, the CDR3 is TGTGCCAGCAGCGTAACTAGCGGGAGGGGATACGAGCAGTACTTC. Protein sequence: CASSVTSGRGYEQYF.

The gene calls are TRBV15 and TRBJ1-2, with 8 bases aligning to TRBD1. This CDR3 is 14 amino acids long. The V segment lost 5 bases and the J segment 4 bases; nucleotides outside the gene matches: 6. The germline V gene encodes CDR1 LNHNV and CDR2 YYDKDF (reference sequence). CDR3 bases: TGTGCCACCAGCCCCGACAGGGGCTCCTATGGCTACACCTTC. Its translation: CATSPDRGSYGYTF.

This clone occurred a few times. The V gene is TRBV19, the J gene TRBJ1-1, with TRBD1 matching over 7 bases. The junction had 11 bases not matched to a gene; V was cut back by 4 bases and J by 6 bases. Germline lookup yields CDR1 LNHDA and CDR2 SQIVND (reference sequence). The CDR3 is 15 residues long. CDR3 DNA sequence: TGTGCCAGTAGTACCCAACAGGGGATAGTGGCTGAAGCTTTCTTT. Protein sequence: CASSTQQGIVAEAFF.

This clone has just a few counts. The V and J genes are TRBV27 and TRBJ2-7; the match to TRBD2 covers 11 bases. Germline V gene lookup returns CDR1 MNHEY and CDR2 SMNVEV (reference sequence). This CDR3 has 15 residues. V was clipped by 5 bases and J by 5 bases; unmatched bases: 8. CDR3 in amino acids: CASSTLAGGAHEQYF. DNA for the CDR3: TGTGCCAGCAGTACCTTAGCGGGGGGGGCTCACGAGCAGTACTTC.

The chain joins TRBV7-2 to TRBJ2-5, with D possibly TRBD1 on 6 matching bases. Trimming removed 1 base at V and 5 bases at J, with 11 bases between. Per the germline V gene, CDR1 is SGHTA and CDR2 is FQGNSA. The CDR3 sequence is 14 residues long. CDR3 sequence: CASSLGRRGETQYF. The CDR3 DNA follows: TGTGCCAGCAGCTTAGGTCGCAGGGGTGAGACCCAGTACTTC.

The rearrangement links TRBV27 to TRBJ2-3, with D perhaps matching TRBD2 (5 bases). Germline V gene data show CDR1 as MNHEY and CDR2 as SMNVEV (reference sequence). The CDR3 length is 14 residues. The V gene lost 5 bases and the J gene lost 5 bases, with 14 bases spanning the gap. CDR3: CASSPSRVLDTQYF. The CDR3 DNA follows: TGTGCCAGCAGTCCCTCGAGGGTCCTAGATACGCAGTATTTT.

The rearrangement links TRBV9 to TRBJ1-5; tentatively, D is TRBD1 (6 bases). The CDR3 length is 14 residues. Between the trimmed V and J ends, which lost 2 bases and 7 bases, there was a span of 13 bases. The V gene's germline CDR1 is SGDLS and CDR2 YYNGEE. DNA of the CDR3: TGTGCCAGCAGCGTCGCGGGGGCACACCAGCCCCAGCATTTT. This translates into CASSVAGAHQPQHF.

This chain joins TRBV30 and TRBJ2-3, with a weak D call TRBD1 (7 bases). Trimming shortened V by 4 bases and J by 0 bases, and 8 bases separated the two germline ends. This CDR3 is 13 amino acids long. Per the germline V gene, CDR1 is GTSNPN and CDR2 is SVGIG (reference sequence). CDR3 sequence (DNA): TGTGCCTGGACAGGGGGGAGCACAGATACGCAGTATTTT. This encodes CAWTGGSTDTQYF.